This T cell receptor beta chain was recovered during a study of cytomegalovirus exposure and HLA in healthy donors (dated by TCRdb to between 2016 and 2019). Study-level background: According to an earlier analysis of a few hundred of the donors, some 170 million T cells yielded 90 million to 130 million unique TCR beta sequences and 276 Gb of sequence data. An early release covering 550 to 650 HLA-typed donors comprised 300 to 350 gigabases of sequencing data and 85 million or so unique TCR sequences. Of the roughly 400 genotyped donors, about 84% fell in the genetic ancestry cluster associated with self-reported Caucasian donors. The study aimed to test whether signatures of past pathogen exposure could be identified by cataloging public T cell receptors. The study profiled the T cell repertoires of fewer than 850 subjects by immunosequencing and related them to cytomegalovirus serostatus. Along with the approximately 700-subject first cohort, a separate validation cohort of approximately 110 different subjects was used. To predict cytomegalovirus infection status, the study brought together high-throughput TCR immunosequencing, statistical association of individual TCRs with disease status, and machine learning. To study patterns of TCR occurrence, a later analysis re-analyzed previously published TCR beta repertoires from around 670 donors and added high-resolution HLA genotyping. In the later analysis, no new phenotypic data were used to find candidate immune exposures; instead, reliance was placed on TCR beta sequences and their occurrence across donors. An earlier analysis of 587 of the donors applied high-throughput TCR beta sequencing to assess whether each TCR beta V gene segment acted as functional or pseudogenic. Donor age, sex, ethnicity and CMV serostatus were compiled together with the repertoire data. A later genetic analysis took genome-wide SNP genotypes for about 55% of the 666 donors and used that subset as a discovery cohort. All discovery cohort repertoires had been generated using a single sequencing platform. Class I and class II HLA loci were covered by the typing at four-digit resolution. The number of typed donors differed by locus: roughly 629-630 for A, B, C, DRB1 and DQB1; 500 to 550 for DQA1; about 600 for DPA1; and 400 to 480 for DPB1. About 5 DR-DQ haplotypes were handled as single units for association and clustering, since linkage in the cohort was strong. Among 300 to 500 genotyped donors of the cohort, an average of roughly 230,000 unique TCR beta nucleotide sequences was sequenced per donor, of which about 18% were non-productive. General study outcomes and caveats: According to the authors, the approach could potentially be generalized to other disease states and immunological phenotypes. A further reported finding was that TCR beta sequences accurately predicted the HLA-A and HLA-B alleles for most subjects in the first cohort. For the cohort, immune exposure information was limited to CMV serostatus. According to a later analysis, TCR association rates differed among HLA loci, with DRB1 alleles showing the most associated TCRs and HLA-C alleles showing the fewest. A group of highly shared sequence variants was considered likely to be a technical artifact of the sequencing pipeline. About 17 rarely observed V segments, including chromosome 9 orphons, were excluded from the earlier analysis of about 600 of the donors because counts were too low. An association between a missense DCLRE1C variant and V-gene and J-gene trimming of TCR beta chains was found in a later genetic analysis and replicated in an independent cohort. Because HLA typing was missing for some donors at each locus, association tests included only the typed subset. In an earlier analysis of about 540 of the donors, most TCR beta V segments were observed in productive rearrangements about 87% or about 30% of the time, broadly matching IMGT annotations. Sequencing depth was assumed to be roughly uniform across donors in the presence/absence analyses, though that assumption may not hold. A later analysis associated 15,000 or so TCR beta sequences with specific HLA alleles at a false discovery rate of 0.05. Because the 87-base-pair reads could not distinguish some IMGT-functional V segments, including TRBV6-2 and TRBV6-3, those segments were excluded. A few of the identified cytomegalovirus-associated TCR beta chains were confirmed in vitro to be specific for cytomegalovirus antigens. Cytomegalovirus status was reported to be diagnosed by the classifier with high specificity and sensitivity in both the original and validation cohorts. In a later analysis, HLA-associated TCR beta chains were found to be more clonally expanded and to have lower generation probabilities than equally common non-associated chains. This cohort had only TCR beta chains sequenced, and the lack of alpha or paired-chain data limited which features could be detected. In the study, around 160 TCR beta chains were listed as associated with cytomegalovirus. Strong co-occurrence of HLA alleles, especially DR and DQ, made assigning TCR associations to individual alleles difficult. While some public TCRs were present in many individuals, most TCR sequences turned up only very rarely across donors. Linkage disequilibrium might explain the correlated functional status among segregating V segments, but an unknown experimental factor could not be ruled out. A later genetic analysis reported fewer N-insertions in productive TCRs among donors in an Asian-associated ancestry cluster than the approximately 700-donor mean. Most CMV-associated TCR beta chains appeared to be HLA-restricted in a later analysis, and the HLA associations seemed to be driven largely by CMV exposure. According to a later analysis, parvovirus B19, influenza, CMV and Epstein-Barr virus appeared linked to several top co-occurrence clusters.

The method behind the library was the immunoSEQ multiplex PCR assay. For the multiplex PCR, a mixture combining 60 forward primers for TCR Vbeta segments and 13 reverse primers for TCR Jbeta segments was used. A multiplex PCR assay on genomic DNA amplified the CDR3 region of rearranged TCR beta genes. Amplified TCR beta libraries were sequenced as 87-base-pair reads on the Illumina HiSeq System. Concerning the study's data processing: A later analysis counted about 80 million unique TCR beta chains across the 550 to 800 repertoires, and 10 million to 11 million of these chains were shared by at least two donors. Raw reads were error-corrected and collapsed into unique sequences by a nearest-neighbor algorithm in which closely related sequences were merged to remove PCR and sequencing errors. V, D and J gene segments were assigned by aligning CDR3 sequences to IMGT reference sequences. For a sequence to be retained, a match of at least six nucleotides was required to both a V gene segment and a J gene segment. A rearrangement was called productive if the CDR3 had no stop codons and remained in frame with V and J, and every other rearrangement was called non-productive. CDR3 was defined according to IMGT convention as the region running from the second conserved V-encoded cysteine to the conserved J-encoded phenylalanine. Sequences without an unambiguous match to a single V gene segment were excluded from the earlier analysis of over 500 of the donors. An earlier analysis of a few hundred of the donors classified V segments as functional when productive rearrangements were above 56.7% and as segregating when the standard deviation between donors was above 5%. A statistical classification framework was built for diagnosing cytomegalovirus status from the catalog of TCR beta chain sequences. In a later analysis, TCR nucleotide sequences were compared against IMGT/GENE-DB human TR gene sequences so that V and J genes could be assigned. In a later analysis, CDR3 sequences and most-parsimonious VDJ recombination scenarios were assigned using the TCRdist pipeline. A later analysis defined each TCR beta chain by its CDR3 amino acid sequence plus V-gene family, and excluded reads lacking a unique V-gene family. To address suspected cross-contamination and a sequencing artifact, a later analysis removed a few hundred highly shared, low-generation-probability nucleotide sequences. In a later analysis, a clonal expansion index for each public chain was calculated from normalized within-repertoire ranks of inferred template counts. In a later analysis, generation probabilities were computed using a VDJ recombination model fitted to out-of-frame rearrangements, and the results were checked against IGoR. In a later analysis, hypergeometric tests were used to score TCR-TCR, TCR-HLA and TCR-CMV co-occurrence, with a repertoire-size bias correction applied to TCR pairs. False discovery rates were estimated in a later analysis by permuting HLA or CMV assignments 20 times. In a later analysis, co-occurring TCRs were grouped using DBSCAN, with TCRdist sequence similarity added in when clustering inside HLA-allele-positive subsets. For co-occurrence clustering, repertoires with fewer than 30,000 or more than 120,000 public chains were excluded, along with four to six repertoires with anomalous nucleotide sharing. The table comes from immuneACCESS by way of TCRdb, which keeps in-frame sequences with V and J called. Part of the clones is missing from these tables; in studies checked, under half for an unresolved V gene and the rest for unknown reasons. The V and J calls and the clone size are those of that table, but D and trimming were determined from the DNA. The sample table records about 270,000 clones; more than 55% of these occur just once. The top ten clonotypes cover over 2% of the sample.

CDR1 and CDR2 were assigned from the germline V gene as WSHSY and SAAADI. V has 6 bases trimmed and J has 0 bases trimmed; junction bases matching no gene number 4. The CDR3 spans 14 residues, from the cysteine through the phenylalanine. The read is trimmed to its CDR3 DNA, 42 bases read in frame from base 1. This clone has more than one count but fewer than ten. Its antigen target is currently unknown. No much larger clonotype is one base removed from it; base qualities were not supplied. The cohort was made up of under 800 healthy bone marrow donors. At the time of sampling, every cohort member was nominally healthy, though immune exposures that went unrecorded were likely present. The donor was CMV seronegative and belonged to the group of roughly 330 seronegative cohort members. Every donor gave a peripheral blood sample, and the peripheral blood mononuclear cells from that sample were used for TCR beta sequencing. The Qiagen DNeasy Blood Extraction Kit was used to extract genomic DNA from the blood cell samples.

The chain is made from TRBV10-2 and TRBJ1-2; 7 bases in between match TRBD1. This receptor was identified in a female donor in good health and CMV-seronegative. Specimen: PBMCs. The sequenced DNA is TGCGCCAGCAGGGGGACAGCTTCTAACTATGGCTACACCTTC. Its amino acids are CASRGTASNYGYTF.